This T cell receptor (beta chain) was profiled in a study of naive and memory T cell subsets. Germline V gene data show CDR1 as SNHLY and CDR2 as FYNNEI. V was clipped by 7 bases and J by 0 bases, with 13 bases between them. This CDR3 comprises 15 residues. Two oligonucleotides, mixed equimolar, formed the beta constant-region primer covering TRBC1 and TRBC2. TCRdb reprocessed the UMI-ligation and nested PCR reads via MiXCR and lists one record per CDR3 protein. The repertoire includes around 90,000 distinct CDR3 sequences, roughly 7% of them detected once, and over 1.5% sits in the top ten. The rearrangement joins TRBV2 to TRBJ2-1; D is uncertain. Sequencing used central memory CD4+ T cells from blood. This sequence originates from a human donor in good health. The CDR3 DNA sequence: TGTGCCAGCAACCAGCGCGAAAACTCCTACAATGAGCAGTTCTTC. Amino acids: CASNQRENSYNEQFF.